These 14 T cell receptor beta chains originate from one sample sequenced in a study of blood T cell repertoires in COVID-19. Assay used: immunoSEQ multiplex PCR; TCRdb lists only in-frame clones, some missing. Of fewer than 350,000 clones listed, 80% to 95% are singletons. Source material: peripheral blood. These receptors were obtained from a woman in her 30s with COVID-19, enrolled during active disease.

V and J are TRBV6-6 and TRBJ2-7, with TRBD2 identical over 10 bases. J was trimmed by 2 bases and V by 4 bases; bases with no gene match: 5. This CDR3 has 15 amino acids. Per the germline V gene, CDR1 is MNHNY and CDR2 is SVGAGI (reference sequence). CDR3 nucleotide sequence: TGTGCCAGCAGTTCTAGCGGGAGAGGAACCTACGAGCAGTACTTC. It is translated as CASSSSGRGTYEQYF.

The V call is TRBV4-1, the J call TRBJ2-5; D remains unclear. CDR3 length: 14 amino acids. V was shortened by 4 bases and J by 4 bases, with 13 bases between the two germline ends. CDR1 and CDR2 from the germline V gene are MGHRA and YSYEKL. As DNA, the CDR3 is TGCGCCAGCAGCCCAGCGACGCGCGGAGAGACCCAGTACTTC. Amino acid sequence: CASSPATRGETQYF.

About this clone: The junction shows a germline mismatch at one end, possibly a read error. The gene calls are TRBV7-7 and TRBJ2-2; D ambiguous. Germline CDR1 is SSHAT and CDR2 is FNYEAQ (reference sequence). The CDR3 has 15 residues. CDR3 amino acids: CASSLGGLATGELFF. CDR3 DNA: TGTGCTAGCAGCTTAGGTGGGCTGGCCACCGGGGAGCTGTTTTTT.

The chain recombines TRBV11-2 with TRBJ1-5; a possible D gene is TRBD1 (6 bases). Germline-derived CDR1 and CDR2 are SGHAT and FQNNGV. V shed 1 base and J shed 5 bases, with 12 bases lying between them. CDR3 length: 15 amino acids. The CDR3, as DNA: TGTGCCAGCAGCTTAGGCAGGGGCGTCGATCAGCCCCAGCATTTT. Amino acids: CASSLGRGVDQPQHF.

The chain joins TRBV2 to TRBJ2-1, with 7 bases identical to TRBD2. The CDR3 length is 15 residues. The ends lost 11 bases at V and 3 bases at J; junction bases unmatched: 13. CDR1 and CDR2 from the germline V gene are SNHLY and FYNNEI. CDR3 DNA sequence: TGTGCCTCCAGCTTCCGGGAGGCCCTCTACAATGAGCAGTTCTTC. Its translation: CASSFREALYNEQFF.

V is TRBV25-1 and J is TRBJ2-2; the D gene is possibly TRBD1 (6 bases). The germline V gene has CDR1 MGHDK and CDR2 SYGVNS. The CDR3 length is 15 residues. V was clipped by 6 bases and J by 2 bases, with 13 bases between them. CDR3 in DNA: TGTGCCAGCAGAGCCCAGGGGTCTAACACCGGGGAGCTGTTTTTT. It yields the protein CASRAQGSNTGELFF.

DNA for the CDR3: TGTGCCAGCAGTGGCACCGTCAGAAATGAAAAACTGTTTTTT. Amino acid sequence: CASSGTVRNEKLFF. V usage is TRBV25-1 and J usage is TRBJ1-4; no clear D gene. CDR1 and CDR2 from the germline V gene are MGHDK and SYGVNS. Between the trimmed V and J ends, which lost 4 bases and 5 bases, there was a span of 11 bases. The CDR3 loop spans 14 amino acids.

This chain connects TRBV28 to TRBJ2-1; TRBD2 matches 10 bases. This CDR3 has 14 residues. Germline lookup yields CDR1 MDHEN and CDR2 SYDVKM. V lost 2 bases and J lost 8; bases outside the gene matches: 3. The CDR3 DNA follows: TGTGCCAGCAGTTTACCTAGCGGGAGTGATGAGCAGTTCTTC. Translating it yields CASSLPSGSDEQFF. Complete variable domain (other parts from reference TRBV28 and TRBJ2-1): DVKVTQSSRYLVKRTGEKVFLECVQDMDHENMFWYRQDPGLGLRLIYFSYDVKMKEKGDIPEGYSVSREKKERFSLILESASTNQTSMYLCASSLPSGSDEQFFGPGTRLTVL.

This chain links TRBV6-4 with TRBJ2-7; the match to TRBD1 covers 12 bases. CDR1 and CDR2 from the germline V gene are MRHNA and SNTAGT. Trimming removed 1 base from V and 3 bases from J; junction bases left unmatched: 13. This CDR3 contains 19 residues. CDR3 DNA: TGTGCCAGCAGTGACTTTATGGGACAGGGGGCATTCGGTGTCTACGAGCAGTACTTC. This codes for CASSDFMGQGAFGVYEQYF.

The chain is built from TRBV29-1 and TRBJ1-1, with 10 bases that match TRBD1. Germline V CDR1 and CDR2: SQVTM, ANQGSEA. The CDR3 runs to 13 residues. The ends lost 6 bases at V and 8 bases at J; junction bases unmatched: 9. In DNA, the CDR3 is TGCAGCGTATCTAGACAGGGGGCATCAGAAGCTTTCTTT. This sequence encodes CSVSRQGASEAFF. Drawing the rest from reference TRBV29-1 and TRBJ1-1, the complete variable domain is SAVISQKPSRDICQRGTSLTIQCQVDSQVTMMFWYRQQPGQSLTLIATANQGSEATYESGFVIDKFPISRPNLTFSTLTVSNMSPEDSSIYLCSVSRQGASEAFFGQGTRLTVV.

This chain uses TRBV18 with TRBJ2-1; D is uncertain. Germline CDR1 and CDR2: KGHSH and LQKENI. V was cut by 0 bases and J by 4 bases, with 16 bases left in between. The CDR3 extends over 17 amino acids. CDR3 in amino acids: CASSPPRARKTYNEQFF. The CDR3 region has the DNA TGTGCCAGCTCACCACCGAGAGCGCGGAAGACTTACAATGAGCAGTTCTTC.

This chain joins TRBV5-1 and TRBJ1-1; TRBD1 matches at 7 bases. The V and J ends lost 0 bases and 4 bases, in that order; junction bases with no gene match: 9. The CDR3 length is 16 residues. Germline CDR1 and CDR2: SGHRS and YFSETQ. The CDR3 loop is CASSLAGSGQSTEAFF. The CDR3 DNA reads as TGCGCCAGCAGCTTGGCTGGATCGGGACAGTCCACTGAAGCTTTCTTT.

This chain connects TRBV24-1 to TRBJ2-1; 7 bases are a match to TRBD2. Losses at the gene ends were 9 bases for V and 8 bases for J; bases not matched to a gene: 6. The CDR3 totals 12 residues. Germline V lookup: CDR1 KGHDR, CDR2 SFDVKD. The chain's CDR3 is CATLGAGDEQFF. In DNA, the CDR3 is TGTGCCACCTTAGGGGCGGGGGATGAGCAGTTCTTC.

The CDR3 protein is CASSQAGSPYEQYF. Written as DNA, the CDR3 is TGCGCCAGCAGCCAAGCCGGGAGCCCCTACGAGCAGTACTTC. The chain has TRBV4-3 and TRBJ2-7, with a possible D match to TRBD2 (6 bases). The CDR3 sequence is 14 residues long. V lost 1 base, J lost 2 bases, and 9 bases lay in between. CDR1 is LGHNA and CDR2 is YSLEER in the germline V gene.